This T cell receptor (beta chain) is drawn from a study of blood T cell repertoires in COVID-19. Study-wide background: Collection of acute and convalescent COVID-19 samples took place in the United States, Italy and Spain. The cDNA or gDNA used as material had been derived from T cells, B-cell-depleted T cells, or PBMCs.

In the authors' methods: Reference gene primer amplification gave estimated nucleated cell counts. Method: immunoSEQ multiplex PCR; TCRdb's copy keeps in-frame clones and lacks some. V and J calls and clone size follow that table, whereas D and trimming were derived from the DNA. Among some 150,000 clones listed, 65% to 90% were seen once. V trimming: 0 bases; J trimming: 8 bases; junction bases outside the gene matches: 6. This CDR3 is built from 16 residues. The germline V gene encodes CDR1 MNHEY and CDR2 SVGAGI. The clonotype originates from a woman in her forties or fifties with acute or convalescent COVID-19. The sample taken for sequencing was peripheral blood. The chain couples TRBV6-5 to TRBJ1-4; 10 positions match TRBD1. This chain's CDR3 is CASSYSPWDRGEKLFF. In DNA form, the CDR3 reads TGTGCCAGCAGTTACTCGCCCTGGGACAGGGGCGAAAAACTGTTTTTT.